What follows are 32 T cell receptor beta chains derived from one specimen sequenced in a study of blood T cell repertoires in COVID-19. The assay was immunoSEQ multiplex PCR, and TCRdb's table has in-frame clones only and misses some. The sample includes some 160,000 clones, approximately 90% of them seen just once. Sequencing was done on a sample of peripheral blood. These TCRs come from a man aged 50 or older who had recovered from COVID-19.

The V call is TRBV19, the J call TRBJ2-7, with D possibly being TRBD2 (6 bases). Germline V CDR1 and CDR2: LNHDA, SQIVND (reference sequence). Between the trimmed V and J ends, which lost 1 base and 7 bases, there was a span of 14 bases. CDR3 length: 14 amino acids. The DNA of the CDR3 is TGTGCCAGTAGTATAGCTCAAGCGGCGGGGGAGCAGTACTTC. Its protein is CASSIAQAAGEQYF.

The chain joins TRBV18 to TRBJ2-7, with TRBD2 as a possible D gene (5 bases). This CDR3 spans 16 amino acids. Trimming took 5 bases from V and 4 from J, leaving 21 bases between them. Germline CDR1 KGHSH, CDR2 LQKENI. Here the CDR3 DNA reads TGTGCCAGCTCATCGCGAAAGTGGACTTTACAATACGAGCAGTACTTC. This gives the protein CASSSRKWTLQYEQYF.

V and J are TRBV7-6 and TRBJ2-3; 7 bases are a match to TRBD2. The CDR3 sequence is 14 residues long. V was pared by 5 bases and J by 2 bases, with 4 bases of the junction left unmatched. The germline gives CDR1 SGHVS, CDR2 FNYEAQ. The CDR3 DNA reads as TGTGCCAGCAGCGTCCGGGACTACACAGATACGCAGTATTTT. Translating it yields CASSVRDYTDTQYF. The full variable domain, its missing parts supplied by reference TRBV7-6 and TRBJ2-3, is GAGVSQSPRYKVTKRGQDVALRCDPISGHVSLYWYRQALGQGPEFLTYFNYEAQQDKSGLPNDRFSAERPEGSISTLTIQRTEQRDSAMYRCASSVRDYTDTQYFGPGTRLTVL.

The chain uses TRBV6-5 and TRBJ1-2, with 8 positions matching TRBD1. Germline lookup yields CDR1 MNHEY and CDR2 SVGAGI. The J segment lost 7 bases and the V segment lost 6 bases, leaving 13 bases of the junction unmatched. This CDR3 comprises 15 residues. The CDR3 sequence: CASRPGVRGRGGYTF. The DNA of the CDR3 is TGTGCCAGCAGACCCGGGGTCAGGGGGCGCGGTGGCTACACCTTC.

The genes are TRBV5-4 and TRBJ1-1; TRBD1 is a possible D gene (5 bases). With 5 bases removed from V and 0 bases from J, the gap between germline ends came to 14 bases. The CDR3 extends over 15 amino acids. Germline CDR1 SGHNT, CDR2 YYREEE (reference sequence). The CDR3 spells CASSRGGEVNTEAFF. The CDR3 DNA follows: TGTGCCAGCAGTCGCGGGGGAGAGGTGAACACTGAAGCTTTCTTT. The variable domain in full, with the rest retrieved from reference TRBV5-4 and TRBJ1-1, is ETGVTQSPTHLIKTRGQQVTLRCSSQSGHNTVSWYQQALGQGPQFIFQYYREEENGRGNFPPRFSGLQFPNYSSELNVNALELDDSALYLCASSRGGEVNTEAFFGQGTRLTVV.

The chain joins TRBV3-1 (or the pseudogene TRBV3-2) to TRBJ2-7; 8 bases map to TRBD2. V lost 8 bases and J lost 0; bases outside the gene matches: 9. Germline V gene sequence: CDR1 LGHDT, CDR2 YNNKEL (reference sequence). The CDR3 runs to 15 residues. The CDR3 sequence is CASARSGGPSYEQYF. The CDR3 DNA follows: TGTGCCAGCGCCAGGTCGGGAGGGCCCTCCTACGAGCAGTACTTC.

The chain carries TRBV7-2 and TRBJ1-6; no firm D call. Germline V gene sequence: CDR1 SGHTA, CDR2 FQGNSA. The CDR3 has 16 residues. The germline V and J ends were trimmed by 1 base and 8 bases, with 15 bases remaining between them. The CDR3 coding sequence is TGTGCCAGCAGCTTAGTTCCCGGGGTTGGGGATTCACCCCTCCACTTT. Encoded protein: CASSLVPGVGDSPLHF.

The chain is built from TRBV29-1 and TRBJ1-3; the D is unclear. V dropped 7 bases and J dropped 4 bases, with 8 bases sitting between them. The CDR3 runs 11 residues. Germline-derived CDR1 and CDR2 are SQVTM and ANQGSEA. CDR3 sequence: CSATVGNTIYF. CDR3 nucleotides: TGCAGCGCGACGGTCGGAAACACCATATATTTT. Combining the CDR3 with reference TRBV29-1 and TRBJ1-3 gives the whole variable domain SAVISQKPSRDICQRGTSLTIQCQVDSQVTMMFWYRQQPGQSLTLIATANQGSEATYESGFVIDKFPISRPNLTFSTLTVSNMSPEDSSIYLCSATVGNTIYFGEGSWLTVV.

This clone was seen just once. The chain uses TRBV30 and TRBJ1-2, with a tentative D call TRBD1 (6 bases). Germline V CDR1 and CDR2: GTSNPN, SVGIG (reference sequence). Trimming stripped 3 bases from V and 5 bases from J, with 16 bases between. The CDR3 is 14 residues long. Here the CDR3 reads CAWSGMGQGYGYTF. In DNA, the CDR3 is TGTGCCTGGAGCGGTATGGGGCAGGGGTATGGCTACACCTTC.

The chain recombines TRBV30 with TRBJ1-5; the D is unclear. From germline, CDR1 is GTSNPN and CDR2 SVGIG (reference sequence). Trimming took off 5 bases at V and 3 bases at J, with 11 bases between the two ends. The length of the CDR3 is 13 residues. This CDR3 is CAWALADNQPQHF. In DNA, the CDR3 is TGTGCCTGGGCGTTGGCAGACAATCAGCCCCAGCATTTT.

The V gene is TRBV18, the J gene TRBJ2-2; the match to TRBD2 covers 8 bases. Germline V lookup: CDR1 KGHSH, CDR2 LQKENI. Losses at the gene ends were 8 bases for V and 1 base for J; bases not matched to a gene: 9. CDR3 length: 16 amino acids. The CDR3 DNA reads TGTGCCAGCACAACCCGGCTAGCGGGGAACACCGGGGAGCTGTTTTTT. Its translation: CASTTRLAGNTGELFF.

This clone was detected only once. The V gene is TRBV18, the J gene TRBJ2-2; no reliable D call. The CDR3 contains 14 residues. Per germline, CDR1 KGHSH and CDR2 LQKENI. V was pared by 0 bases and J by 3 bases, with 5 bases between. The CDR3 DNA is TGTGCCAGCTCACCACCCGACTACACCGGGGAGCTGTTTTTT. Residues: CASSPPDYTGELFF.

The chain carries TRBV29-1 and TRBJ1-1; D is undetermined. Trimming removed 6 bases at V and 8 bases at J, with 16 bases between. The CDR3 is made up of 12 amino acids. Germline-derived CDR1 and CDR2 are SQVTM and ANQGSEA. The CDR3 region has the DNA TGCAGCGTCCACTACACGGTCGGCGAAGCTTTCTTT. Amino acid sequence: CSVHYTVGEAFF.

V is TRBV4-3 and J is TRBJ1-1; possible D gene TRBD1, 6 bases. The V and J ends lost 5 bases and 0 bases respectively, with 13 bases between them. This CDR3 region has 15 residues. The germline gives CDR1 LGHNA, CDR2 YSLEER. CDR3 in amino acids: CASSERAGVNTEAFF. The CDR3 region has the DNA TGCGCCAGCAGCGAAAGGGCAGGGGTGAACACTGAAGCTTTCTTT.

The chain recombines TRBV30 with TRBJ2-2, with 9 bases identical to TRBD2. V lost 2 bases to trimming and J lost 4 bases; unmatched junction nucleotides: 11. Germline V CDR1 and CDR2: GTSNPN, SVGIG (reference sequence). This CDR3 is built from 17 residues. CDR3 amino acids: CAWSQVRGGAATGELFF. The CDR3 region has the DNA TGTGCCTGGAGTCAAGTTCGCGGGGGGGCCGCCACCGGGGAGCTGTTTTTT.

The chain carries TRBV13 and TRBJ1-4; D not certain. Trimming left V 2 bases short and J 0 bases short, with 10 bases between. The germline V gene has CDR1 PRHDT and CDR2 FYEKMQ (reference sequence). This CDR3 is built from 16 residues. CDR3 amino acids: CASSLMQIATNEKLFF. CDR3 coding DNA: TGTGCCAGCAGCTTAATGCAGATTGCAACTAATGAAAAACTGTTTTTT.

This chain joins TRBV5-1 and TRBJ1-3; D perhaps matches TRBD1 (6 bases). The length of the CDR3 is 13 residues. CDR1 is SGHRS and CDR2 is YFSETQ in the germline V gene. Trimming cost V 3 bases and J 2 bases, with 6 bases left between them. The CDR3, as DNA: TGCGCCAGCAGCTGGGACACTGGAAACACCATATATTTT. Protein product: CASSWDTGNTIYF.

This sequence joins TRBV9 and TRBJ1-1; maybe TRBD1 (5 bases). In germline, CDR1 is SGDLS, CDR2 YYNGEE. Trimming removed 0 bases from V and 5 bases from J, with 8 bases in between. This CDR3 is built from 13 residues. The CDR3 region has the DNA TGTGCCAGCAGCGTAGGGCAGGGTACTGAAGCTTTCTTT. It yields the protein CASSVGQGTEAFF. The entire variable domain, with the rest obtained from reference TRBV9 and TRBJ1-1, is as follows: DSGVTQTPKHLITATGQRVTLRCSPRSGDLSVYWYQQSLDQGLQFLIQYYNGEERAKGNILERFSAQQFPDLHSELNLSSLELGDSALYFCASSVGQGTEAFFGQGTRLTVV.

This chain connects TRBV6-2 or TRBV6-3 to TRBJ2-5, with D possibly being TRBD1 (5 bases). The length of the CDR3 is 14 residues. The V and J ends lost 4 bases and 7 bases respectively, with 16 bases between them. Germline CDR1 reads MNHEY; CDR2 reads SVGEGT. The CDR3, as DNA: TGTGCCAGCAGTTCACAGGCCCACCAGGGGACCCAGTACTTC. This codes for CASSSQAHQGTQYF.

The CDR3 DNA follows: TGTGCCAGCAGCCCAGTAAAGGGGGGGCCCAGGGATACGCAGTATTTT. Protein product: CASSPVKGGPRDTQYF. The rearrangement links TRBV4-2 to TRBJ2-3, with D possibly TRBD2 on 7 matching bases. This CDR3 is built from 16 residues. In germline, CDR1 is LGHNA, CDR2 YNFKEQ. V was clipped by 4 bases and J by 6 bases, with 20 bases between them.

This rearrangement joins TRBV5-1 to TRBJ1-3; weak D call: TRBD1 (5 bases). The length of the CDR3 is 16 residues. Looked up from germline, CDR1 is SGHRS and CDR2 is YFSETQ. V was pared by 0 bases and J by 0 bases, with 10 bases between. The CDR3 nucleotides are TGCGCCAGCAGCTTGGTGGCTGGACACTCTGGAAACACCATATATTTT. As protein: CASSLVAGHSGNTIYF.

The chain joins TRBV2 to TRBJ2-3, with TRBD2 matching over 12 bases. Germline-derived CDR1 and CDR2 are SNHLY and FYNNEI. Trimming took 5 bases from V and 8 from J; bases not matched to a gene: 11. CDR3 length equals 16 residues. The CDR3 nucleotides are TGTGCCAGCAGTTGGGGTCTAGCGGGAGGGGCGGCTACGCAGTATTTT. Translation: CASSWGLAGGAATQYF.

With respect to this clone: The junction differs from germline at one of its ends, possibly a read error. This chain uses TRBV6-2 or TRBV6-3 with TRBJ2-4, with D perhaps TRBD1 (5 bases). The CDR3 has 14 residues. Germline V gene lookup returns CDR1 MNHEY and CDR2 SVGEGT. In nucleotides, the CDR3 is TGTGCCAGCAGCTACTCCGACAGCAAAAACATTCAGTACTTC. Its translation: CASSYSDSKNIQYF.

The chain recombines TRBV6-4 with TRBJ2-3, with 10 positions matching TRBD1. The CDR3 runs to 15 residues. Looked up from germline, CDR1 is MRHNA and CDR2 is SNTAGT. The junction had 4 bases not matched to a gene; V was cut back by 5 bases and J by 2 bases. CDR3 residues: CASSRGTGATDTQYF. The CDR3 coding sequence is TGTGCCAGCAGTAGGGGGACAGGGGCCACAGATACGCAGTATTTT.

The chain recombines TRBV6-5 with TRBJ1-2, with 8 bases identical to TRBD1. CDR1 MNHEY and CDR2 SVGAGI come from the germline V gene. V shed 6 bases and J 8 bases; nucleotides not matched to a gene: 11. This CDR3 is 14 amino acids long. CDR3 region: CASSESLTGVGYTF. The CDR3 DNA reads TGTGCCAGCAGCGAGAGCTTGACAGGGGTAGGCTACACCTTC.

The chain links TRBV28 to TRBJ2-2; 7 positions match TRBD2. Per the germline V gene, CDR1 is MDHEN and CDR2 is SYDVKM. With 5 bases clipped from V and 0 bases from J, the junction kept 3 bases outside the gene matches. The CDR3 has 15 residues. The chain's CDR3 is CASSGLVPNTGELFF. As DNA, the CDR3 is TGTGCCAGCAGTGGACTAGTGCCGAACACCGGGGAGCTGTTTTTT.

This chain links TRBV5-1 with TRBJ2-3; 13 nucleotides agree with TRBD2. Germline loops: CDR1 SGHRS, CDR2 YFSETQ. This CDR3 comprises 17 residues. V lost 6 bases to trimming and J lost 0 bases; unmatched junction nucleotides: 7. CDR3 nucleotide sequence: TGCGCCAGCATTCCCGGGACTAGCGGGACTAGCACAGATACGCAGTATTTT. This gives the protein CASIPGTSGTSTDTQYF.

The chain employs TRBV19 and TRBJ2-2; D possibly corresponds to TRBD1 (5 bases). V lost 1 base and J 6 bases, leaving 6 bases between the germline ends. The CDR3 length is 13 residues. CDR1 and CDR2 from the germline V gene are LNHDA and SQIVND (reference sequence). CDR3 sequence reads: CASSIGGSGELFF. The DNA of the CDR3 is TGTGCCAGTAGTATAGGGGGCTCCGGGGAGCTGTTTTTT.

The chain uses TRBV29-1 and TRBJ2-7; D may be TRBD2 (6 bases). Trimming removed 4 bases from V and 6 bases from J, with 19 bases in between. CDR1 and CDR2 (germline): SQVTM, ANQGSEA. The CDR3 runs 14 residues. CDR3 sequence (DNA): TGCAGCGTTGTCGGGGGAACCGATTGGTCCGAGCAGTACTTC. It codes for CSVVGGTDWSEQYF.

The chain has TRBV28 and TRBJ1-2, with TRBD1 matching 7 bases. This CDR3 is 16 amino acids long. Germline assignment: CDR1 MDHEN and CDR2 SYDVKM. V dropped 1 base and J dropped 8; count of bases not matched to a gene: 13. For the CDR3, the DNA is TGTGCCAGCAGTTTATCCCCCGACAGGGTCGGACCCGGCTACACCTTC. It specifies CASSLSPDRVGPGYTF.

V is TRBV4-1 and J is TRBJ1-4, with D possibly TRBD1 on 5 matching bases. V lost 0 bases to trimming and J lost 8 bases, with 16 bases between them. This CDR3 comprises 16 residues. CDR1 and CDR2 from the germline V gene are MGHRA and YSYEKL. The CDR3 nucleotides read TGCGCCAGCAGCCAAGAGGCCCGGCTCGGGGGGGAAAAACTGTTTTTT. It codes for CASSQEARLGGEKLFF.

This sequence joins TRBV7-9 and TRBJ1-5, with no clear D. CDR3 length: 13 amino acids. The germline V and J ends were trimmed by 5 bases and 2 bases, with 7 bases remaining between them. Per the germline V gene, CDR1 is SEHNR and CDR2 is FQNEAQ (reference sequence). The CDR3 nucleotides are TGTGCCAGCAGCGCCAGCGGCAATCAGCCCCAGCATTTT. Translation: CASSASGNQPQHF.